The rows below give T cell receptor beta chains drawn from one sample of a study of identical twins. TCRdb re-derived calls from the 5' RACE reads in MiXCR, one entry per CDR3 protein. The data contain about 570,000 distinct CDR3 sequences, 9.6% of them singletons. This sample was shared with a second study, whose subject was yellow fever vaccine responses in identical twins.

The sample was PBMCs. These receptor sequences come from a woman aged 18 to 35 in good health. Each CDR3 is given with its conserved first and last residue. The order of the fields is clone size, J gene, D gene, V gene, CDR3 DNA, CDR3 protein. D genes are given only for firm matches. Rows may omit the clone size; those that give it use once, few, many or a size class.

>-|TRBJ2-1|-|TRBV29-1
TGCAGCTCCCCCGGAGGTAATGAGCAGTTCTTC
CSSPGGNEQFF
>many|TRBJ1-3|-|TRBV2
TGTGCCAGCAAAGAGAGCTCTGGAAACACCATATATTTT
CASKESSGNTIYF
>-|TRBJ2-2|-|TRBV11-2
TGTGCCAGCAGCTTAGATTTGGTGTTTTCAGGGGTGGGGGAGCTGTTTTTT
CASSLDLVFSGVGELFF
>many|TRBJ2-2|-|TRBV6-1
TGTGCCAGCAACCCACTAGGGACCGGGGAGCTGTTTTTT
CASNPLGTGELFF
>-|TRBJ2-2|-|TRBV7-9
TGTGCCAGCAGCTACAGGGTACCGGGCACCGGGGAGCTGTTTTTT
CASSYRVPGTGELFF
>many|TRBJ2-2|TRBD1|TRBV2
TGTGCCAGCAGTGGAGGCGACAGGGGGTTTAGCACCGGGGAGCTGTTTTTT
CASSGGDRGFSTGELFF
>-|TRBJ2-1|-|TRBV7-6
TGTGCCAGCAGCTTCGGATCGGTTCGGTTCGGGACACATTACAATGAGCAGTTCTTC
CASSFGSVRFGTHYNEQFF
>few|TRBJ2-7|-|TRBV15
TGTGCCACCAGCCTTGATATGGGGGGTGGGTACGAGCAGTACTTC
CATSLDMGGGYEQYF
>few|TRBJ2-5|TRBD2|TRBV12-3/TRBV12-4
TGTGCCAGCAGTGACGGGGGACTAGCGGGAGTTCAAGAGACCCAGTACTTC
CASSDGGLAGVQETQYF
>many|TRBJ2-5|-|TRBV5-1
TGCGCCAGCAGCCAAGGTAGCCAAGAGACCCAGTACTTC
CASSQGSQETQYF
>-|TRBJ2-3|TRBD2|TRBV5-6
TGTGCCAGCAGCCATTCTAGCGGGACCACAGATACGCAGTATTTT
CASSHSSGTTDTQYF
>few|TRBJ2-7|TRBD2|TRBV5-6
TGTGCCAGCAGCTCTCGCCTAGCGGGGATACCCTCCGAGCAGTACTTC
CASSSRLAGIPSEQYF
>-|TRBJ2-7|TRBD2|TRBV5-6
TGTGCCAGCAGATCGGGACTAGCGGGATCCTACGAGCAGTACTTC
CASRSGLAGSYEQYF
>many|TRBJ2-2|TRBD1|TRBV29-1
TGCAGCGTTGAAGATCTGACCACAGGGGGAAACACCGGGGAGCTGTTTTTT
CSVEDLTTGGNTGELFF
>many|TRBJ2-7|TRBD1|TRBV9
TGTGCCAGCAGCGCAAATCTAGGGACAGGTTCCTACGAGCAGTACTTC
CASSANLGTGSYEQYF
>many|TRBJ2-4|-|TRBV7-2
TGTGCCAGCGCCCCCTCGGTGAAAAACATTCAGTACTTC
CASAPSVKNIQYF
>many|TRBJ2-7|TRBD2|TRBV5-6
TGTGCCAGCAGCTTCATTAGCGGGAGTAGGAACGAGCAGTACTTC
CASSFISGSRNEQYF
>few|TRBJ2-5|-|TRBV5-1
TGCGCCAGCAGCCTATGGTGGAGGAAGACAGGCGGAGAGACCCAGTACTTC
CASSLWWRKTGGETQYF
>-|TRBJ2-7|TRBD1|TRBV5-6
TGTGCCAGCAGCTCGGACAGGGGAGGGACCTACGAGCAGTACTTC
CASSSDRGGTYEQYF
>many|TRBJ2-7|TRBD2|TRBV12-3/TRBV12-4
TGTGCCAGCAGTTTGGGCGGGGGGCCCGCCTACGAGCAGTACTTC
CASSLGGGPAYEQYF
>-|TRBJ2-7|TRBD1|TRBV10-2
TGCGCCAGCACTCCGGGACAGGGGGCAAACGAGCAGTACTTC
CASTPGQGANEQYF
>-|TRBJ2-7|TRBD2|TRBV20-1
TGCAGTGCTAGAGATCCTAGTAAGATACTAGCGGCCATGAATTACGAGCAGTACTTC
CSARDPSKILAAMNYEQYF
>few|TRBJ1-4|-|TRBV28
TGTGCCAGCAGTATGGACTTATCTAATGAAAAACTGTTTTTT
CASSMDLSNEKLFF
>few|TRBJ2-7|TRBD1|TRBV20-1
TGCAGTGCTGATCGTACGGGACAGGGTAACAACGAGCAGTACTTC
CSADRTGQGNNEQYF
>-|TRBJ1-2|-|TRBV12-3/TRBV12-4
TGTGCCAGCAGTTTACTGGGGGACGCGGTTAACTATGGCTACACCTTC
CASSLLGDAVNYGYTF
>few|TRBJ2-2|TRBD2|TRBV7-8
TGTGCCAGTGGGGGTAGCGGGAGTATCGGGGAGCTGTTTTTT
CASGGSGSIGELFF